Listed here are 17 T cell receptor beta chains from one sample, sequenced in a study of shared clonotypes between healthy human individuals. Repertoires were generated with immunoSEQ multiplex PCR, while TCRdb's copy carries only in-frame clones and drops some. The data show a few million clones, more than 90% seen once. Sequencing was performed on naive CD4+ T cells sorted from blood. Stated subset: CD45RA+ positively selected. These receptors were obtained from a man aged 18 to 30 in good health.

The chain links TRBV6-5 to TRBJ2-1, with TRBD2 identical over 10 bases. From germline, CDR1 is MNHEY and CDR2 SVGAGI. The ends lost 0 bases at V and 6 bases at J; junction bases unmatched: 5. This CDR3 comprises 16 residues. As DNA, the CDR3 is TGTGCCAGCAGTTACTCAAGCGGGAGGGCCGTCAATGAGCAGTTCTTC. As protein: CASSYSSGRAVNEQFF.

This chain joins TRBV5-6 and TRBJ2-7; D unclear. Germline lookup yields CDR1 SGHDT and CDR2 YYEEEE. V was cut by 4 bases and J by 7 bases, with 21 bases left in between. CDR3 length: 15 residues. The CDR3 bases are TGTGCCAGCAGCCTGGGCAGGAGCCTGCCGGGTGAGCAGTACTTC. Protein: CASSLGRSLPGEQYF.

The chain employs TRBV21-1 and TRBJ1-2. TRBV21-1 is noted as a pseudogene. CDR3 length: 11 amino acids. In nucleotides, the CDR3 is TGTGCCGCTACTTCCCCGTATGGCTACACCTTC. It yields the protein CAATSPYGYTF.

The chain employs TRBV6-1 and TRBJ1-6, with 7 bases lining up with TRBD1. The CDR3 is made up of 15 amino acids. Per germline, CDR1 MNHNS and CDR2 SASEGT. V dropped 4 bases and J dropped 4; count of bases not matched to a gene: 4. The CDR3 reads CASSGGQPYNSPLHF. The DNA for the CDR3 is TGTGCCAGCAGTGGGGGACAGCCTTATAATTCACCCCTCCACTTT.

This clone was seen once. Distinct nucleotide sequences in the sample also encode this CDR3. V usage is TRBV18 and J usage is TRBJ1-2; unclear D gene. The CDR3 length is 14 residues. Trimming took 2 bases from V and 4 from J, leaving 11 bases between them. Germline lookup yields CDR1 KGHSH and CDR2 LQKENI. Here the CDR3 reads CASSPGTDIYGYTF. The CDR3 coding sequence is TGTGCCAGCTCACCAGGAACAGACATCTATGGCTACACCTTC.

The gene calls are TRBV6-1 and TRBJ1-1; D uncertain. The CDR3 has 14 amino acids. Per the germline V gene, CDR1 is MNHNS and CDR2 is SASEGT. Trimming took off 4 bases at V and 1 base at J, with 10 bases between the two ends. CDR3 residues: CASSVRERNTEAFF. DNA of the CDR3: TGTGCCAGCAGTGTCCGGGAAAGGAACACTGAAGCTTTCTTT.

V usage is TRBV10-2 and J usage is TRBJ2-3; D gene unclear. The germline V gene encodes CDR1 WSHSY and CDR2 SAAADI. Between the trimmed V and J ends, which lost 4 bases and 3 bases, there was a span of 5 bases. The CDR3 has 12 amino acids. The DNA for the CDR3 is TGCGCCAGCAGTGGGCAGACAGATACGCAGTATTTT. Residues: CASSGQTDTQYF.

The rearrangement joins TRBV6-1 to TRBJ1-6; 11 bases map to TRBD1. V lost 6 bases, J lost 10 bases, and 8 bases stayed unmatched. The V gene's germline CDR1 is MNHNS and CDR2 SASEGT. The CDR3 spans 15 residues. This CDR3 reads CASRPGQGALSPLHF. The CDR3 DNA reads TGTGCCAGCAGGCCAGGACAGGGGGCTTTATCACCCCTCCACTTT.

This chain links TRBV28 with TRBJ2-2; 9 positions agree with TRBD1. CDR1 MDHEN and CDR2 SYDVKM come from the germline V gene. Trimming at V came to 7 bases and at J to 6 bases, leaving 15 bases not matched to a gene. The CDR3 contains 17 residues. This chain's CDR3 is CASTSWGRQGGSGELFF. CDR3 nucleotides: TGTGCCAGCACCTCTTGGGGCCGACAGGGGGGATCCGGGGAGCTGTTTTTT.

A note on this clone: Other nucleotide sequences from this sample produce the same CDR3. This chain links TRBV10-3 with TRBJ1-2, with D hard to call. The CDR3 contains 15 residues. V lost 0 bases, J lost 4 bases, and 12 bases lay in between. Germline CDR1 ENHRY, CDR2 SYGVKD. In nucleotides, the CDR3 is TGTGCCATCAGTGAGTCAGGGCAGGCCTCCTATGGCTACACCTTC. It codes for CAISESGQASYGYTF.

The chain links TRBV6-1 to TRBJ1-2; 9 bases fit TRBD1. CDR3 length: 13 amino acids. J gave up 3 bases and V 10 bases, and 6 bases lay outside the gene matches. The germline V gene has CDR1 MNHNS and CDR2 SASEGT. CDR3 sequence reads: CATSRDRDYGYTF. The DNA of the CDR3 is TGTGCCACCTCTCGGGACAGGGACTATGGCTACACCTTC.

This chain links TRBV7-3 with TRBJ2-2, with TRBD1 identical over 7 bases. Germline CDR1 reads SGHTA; CDR2 reads FQGTGA. The CDR3 covers 15 residues. The junction had 8 bases not matched to a gene; V was cut back by 5 bases and J by 5 bases. CDR3 DNA sequence: TGTGCCAGCAGCCCGAGGGGACAGTCTACCGGGGAGCTGTTTTTT. Amino acid sequence: CASSPRGQSTGELFF.

The chain employs TRBV16 and TRBJ2-7, with 9 bases matching TRBD1. V gave up 1 base and J gave up 4 bases; unmatched junction bases: 8. Germline CDR1 reads KGHSY; CDR2 reads FQNENV. This CDR3 contains 16 residues. The DNA for the CDR3 is TGTGCCAGCAGCCAATTAGGAGACAGGGGGATGTACGAGCAGTACTTC. It yields the protein CASSQLGDRGMYEQYF.

The chain joins TRBV4-1 to TRBJ1-4; tentatively, D is TRBD1 (5 bases). The germline V and J ends were trimmed by 0 bases and 6 bases, with 14 bases remaining between them. The CDR3 covers 16 residues. CDR1 is MGHRA and CDR2 is YSYEKL in the germline V gene. CDR3 sequence (DNA): TGCGCCAGCAGCCAAGATCTTGGCAGGGCTGATGAAAAACTGTTTTTT. This sequence encodes CASSQDLGRADEKLFF.

The CDR3 loop reads CASSPMGTTNEKLFF. DNA of the CDR3: TGTGCCAGCTCACCAATGGGCACAACTAATGAAAAACTGTTTTTT. V and J are TRBV18 and TRBJ1-4; D gene ambiguous. CDR1 KGHSH and CDR2 LQKENI come from the germline V gene. The CDR3 has 15 amino acids. The germline V and J ends were trimmed by 2 bases and 0 bases, with 7 bases remaining between them.

The chain links TRBV2 to TRBJ2-3, with 9 nucleotides matching TRBD1. The CDR3 totals 18 residues. Germline trimming cut 1 base from V and 6 bases from J; bases unmatched to any gene: 14. Looked up from germline, CDR1 is SNHLY and CDR2 is FYNNEI. CDR3 bases: TGTGCCAGCAGTGAAGACATTCGGACAGGGGTCTCCAGTGATACGCAGTATTTT. Its protein is CASSEDIRTGVSSDTQYF. The complete variable domain, with remaining parts taken from reference TRBV2 and TRBJ2-3, reads EPEVTQTPSHQVTQMGQEVILRCVPISNHLYFYWYRQILGQKVEFLVSFYNNEISEKSEIFDDQFSVERPDGSNFTLKIRSTKLEDSAMYFCASSEDIRTGVSSDTQYFGPGTRLTVL.

The rearrangement uses TRBV2 and TRBJ2-7; 10 bases line up with TRBD2. CDR1 is SNHLY, CDR2 FYNNEI, per germline. The CDR3 is 14 residues long. With 6 bases clipped from V and 2 bases from J, the junction kept 4 bases outside the gene matches. The DNA for the CDR3 is TGTGCCAGCAGGGTAGCGGGGGGACCCTACGAGCAGTACTTC. This gives the protein CASRVAGGPYEQYF.